Listed here are 6 T cell receptor beta chains from one sample, sequenced in a study of T-cell memory formation after mild COVID-19. TCRdb re-analysed the 5' RACE reads in MiXCR, keeping a single row per CDR3 protein. The sample shows around 310,000 distinct CDR3 sequences, 15% to 20% of them seen only once. Specimen: PBMCs or a T cell subset sorted from them (not recorded which). Receptor source: a man aged 18 to 29 who had mild COVID-19 (a few samples of this study predate the infection). Cell type and time point are not known.

This rearrangement joins TRBV6-5 to TRBJ1-2; maybe TRBD1 (5 bases). Germline values: CDR1 MNHEY, CDR2 SVGAGI. V dropped 11 bases and J dropped 6 bases, with 19 bases sitting between them. The CDR3 runs 13 residues. CDR3 amino acids: CASRRQGTDGYTF. The CDR3 DNA sequence: TGTGCCTCCCGCCGGCAGGGAACGGATGGCTACACCTTC.

A word on this clonotype: Because the CDR3's place on the DNA is in doubt, the DNA is left out and the CDR3 is given as listed by TCRdb. CDR3 protein: CASTSPGGYSCYTF. The chain has TRBV7-7 and TRBJ1-2. Germline CDR1 and CDR2: SSHAT and FNYEAQ (reference sequence). The CDR3 region is 14 residues in length, termini included.

This clonotype has just one count. This sequence joins TRBV19 and TRBJ2-7; D may be TRBD1 or TRBD2 (5 bases each). In germline, CDR1 is LNHDA, CDR2 SQIVND (reference sequence). This CDR3 has 11 residues. Deletions cut 5 bases from V and 6 bases from J, with 8 bases between. The CDR3 is CASSGTGEQYF. The DNA of the CDR3 is TGTGCCAGTAGTGGGACGGGCGAGCAGTACTTC.

This clonotype occurred many times. The J gene is TRBJ2-1, the V gene TRBV7-2; 7 bases map to TRBD2. With V trimmed by 5 bases and J by 5 bases, 6 bases remained unmatched. The CDR3 is 14 residues long. Germline V lookup: CDR1 SGHTA, CDR2 FQGNSA. The CDR3 nucleotides are TGTGCCAGCAGCCCTTCGCTAGCGGACAATGAGCAGTTCTTC. As protein: CASSPSLADNEQFF.

This clonotype was detected a few times. The chain is built from TRBV7-8 and TRBJ1-1; 7 bases are a match to TRBD1. The CDR3 is 14 residues long. Trimming cost V 8 bases and J 3 bases; bases outside gene matches: 9. Per the germline V gene, CDR1 is SGHVS and CDR2 is FQNEAQ. CDR3 in DNA: TGTGCCAGCCGCCGAGGGGGCGCGCACACTGAAGCTTTCTTT. Translating gives CASRRGGAHTEAFF.

The J gene is TRBJ2-1, the V gene TRBV20-1; TRBD1 might be the D (6 bases). The germline V gene encodes CDR1 DFQATT and CDR2 SNEGSKA (reference sequence). The CDR3 has 13 amino acids. Trimming left V 3 bases short and J 8 bases short, with 14 bases between. The CDR3 sequence: CSASRGGSDEQFF. CDR3 nucleotides: TGCAGTGCTAGCCGTGGGGGCTCGGATGAGCAGTTCTTC.